These T cell receptor beta chains were read from a single sample in a study of CD8+ T cells in alopecia areata. Data came from immunoSEQ multiplex PCR; TCRdb stores just in-frame clones and leaves some out. Among under 150,000 clones, 65% to 90% were seen once, and the ten largest hold more than 20%. The source was CD8+ T cells sorted from blood, collected at week 4, from a patient treated with tofacitinib. The receptors come from a human donor with alopecia areata. CDR3s include the opening cysteine and the closing phenylalanine or tryptophan. The order of the fields is J gene, V gene, clone size, D gene, CDR3 DNA, CDR3 protein. The D gene is left open where the match is weak. Size is omitted from some rows. Given values are once, few, many or a class for expanded clones.

J: TRBJ2-3
V: TRBV14
size: once
D: .
DNA: TGTGCCAGCAGCCTGTCGGCAGATACGCAGTATTTT
CDR3: CASSLSADTQYF

J: TRBJ2-5
V: TRBV5-1
size: once
D: .
DNA: TGCGCCAGCAGCTCAGGGGTTCTCGGGCAAGAGACCCAGTACTTC
CDR3: CASSSGVLGQETQYF

J: TRBJ1-6
V: TRBV27
size: .
D: TRBD1
DNA: TGTGCCAGGAGACCGGGACAGGGGAATTCACCCCTCCACTTT
CDR3: CARRPGQGNSPLHF

J: TRBJ2-3
V: TRBV4-2
size: .
D: .
DNA: TGTGCCAGCAGCCAAGATTCTTCGGGGGAACCCACAGATACGCAGTATTTT
CDR3: CASSQDSSGEPTDTQYF

J: TRBJ2-1
V: TRBV29-1
size: .
D: TRBD2
DNA: TGCAGCGTTGACGGACTAGCGGGGACCTGGTACGAGCAGTTCTTC
CDR3: CSVDGLAGTWYEQFF

J: TRBJ2-5
V: TRBV27
size: .
D: .
DNA: TGTGCCAGCAGTTCTTCCCCCGCAGAGACCCAGTACTTC
CDR3: CASSSSPAETQYF

J: TRBJ2-7
V: TRBV7-9
size: .
D: .
DNA: TGTGCCAGCAGCCTCGGACAGAGGGATATTAACTTC
CDR3: CASSLGQRDINF

J: TRBJ1-5
V: TRBV19
size: .
D: TRBD1
DNA: TGTGCCAGTAGTGCGTTGACAGGGAATCAGCCCCAGCATTTT
CDR3: CASSALTGNQPQHF

J: TRBJ2-1
V: TRBV5-6
size: .
D: .
DNA: TGTGCCAGCAGCTTGAACGGATACAATGAGCAGTTCTTC
CDR3: CASSLNGYNEQFF

J: TRBJ2-7
V: TRBV27
size: .
D: .
DNA: TGTGCCAGCAGTTTTGAGGGGCCCTACGAGCAGTACTTC
CDR3: CASSFEGPYEQYF

J: TRBJ2-3
V: TRBV27
size: .
D: .
DNA: TGTGCCAGCACTGGCACAGATACGCAGTATTTT
CDR3: CASTGTDTQYF

J: TRBJ2-3
V: TRBV7-2
size: once
D: TRBD2
DNA: TGTGCCAGCAGGAGACTAGCGGGGGGTAGCACAGATACGCAGTATTTT
CDR3: CASRRLAGGSTDTQYF

J: TRBJ2-7
V: TRBV15
size: .
D: .
DNA: TGTGCCACCAGCACCCGGGTAACCTCCTACGAGCAGTACTTC
CDR3: CATSTRVTSYEQYF

J: TRBJ2-5
V: TRBV28
size: .
D: .
DNA: TGTGCCAGCAGTTTATTCTGGGCAGGGGAGGAGACCCAGTACTTC
CDR3: CASSLFWAGEETQYF

J: TRBJ2-7
V: TRBV29-1
size: .
D: .
DNA: TGCAGCGTTGAAGATCCGCTTTCCTACGAGCAGTACTTC
CDR3: CSVEDPLSYEQYF

J: TRBJ2-7
V: TRBV27
size: .
D: .
DNA: TGTGCCAGCAGTGAACAAGGATCCTACGAGCAGTACTTC
CDR3: CASSEQGSYEQYF

J: TRBJ2-7
V: TRBV7-9
size: few
D: .
DNA: TGTGCCAGCAGCCCAGGAATCTCCTACGAGCAGTACTTC
CDR3: CASSPGISYEQYF

J: TRBJ2-5
V: TRBV7-8
size: .
D: .
DNA: TGTGCCAGCAGCTCCCATCAGGCGACTAGCCAAGAGACCCAGTACTTC
CDR3: CASSSHQATSQETQYF

J: TRBJ1-6
V: TRBV7-2
size: .
D: TRBD1
DNA: TGTGCCAGCACCTGGACAGGGGGCGAGTATAATTCACCCCTCCACTTT
CDR3: CASTWTGGEYNSPLHF

J: TRBJ2-1
V: TRBV7-9
size: .
D: .
DNA: TGTGCCAGCAGCTTAATTCCTCCTGAAGATGAGCAGTTCTTC
CDR3: CASSLIPPEDEQFF

J: TRBJ2-7
V: TRBV6-1
size: once
D: .
DNA: TGTGCCAGCAGTGAGGGGCAGACAACCTACGAGCAGTACTTC
CDR3: CASSEGQTTYEQYF

J: TRBJ2-7
V: TRBV5-1
size: .
D: TRBD1
DNA: TGCGCCAGCAGCCTTGGACAGGGGGCGGACGAGCAGTACTTC
CDR3: CASSLGQGADEQYF

J: TRBJ1-2
V: TRBV4-1
size: .
D: TRBD1
DNA: TGCGCCAGCAGCCAGACCGCAGGGGGCGCGTATGGCTACACCTTC
CDR3: CASSQTAGGAYGYTF

J: TRBJ1-1
V: TRBV15
size: .
D: .
DNA: TGTGCCACCAGCTCCGAAATGAACACTGAAGCTTTCTTT
CDR3: CATSSEMNTEAFF

J: TRBJ1-1
V: TRBV5-4
size: .
D: .
DNA: TGTGCCAGCAGCCAGGCAGGACGGGAGAACACTGAAGCTTTCTTT
CDR3: CASSQAGRENTEAFF

J: TRBJ1-1
V: TRBV19
size: .
D: .
DNA: TGTGCCAGTAGTCCAGGGGCAGGGCGGGCTTTCTTT
CDR3: CASSPGAGRAFF

J: TRBJ1-2
V: TRBV19
size: .
D: .
DNA: TGTGCCAGTTCAAGTGCAGCAGGCTATGGCTACACCTTC
CDR3: CASSSAAGYGYTF

J: TRBJ2-1
V: TRBV7-6
size: .
D: .
DNA: TGTGCCAGCATGTACAGCCCCGGATCCAATGAGCAGTTCTTC
CDR3: CASMYSPGSNEQFF

J: TRBJ1-1
V: TRBV7-9
size: few
D: .
DNA: TGTGCCAGCAGCCCCCAAGGGGGGATCCCTGAAGCTTTCTTT
CDR3: CASSPQGGIPEAFF

J: TRBJ2-2
V: TRBV29-1
size: once
D: .
DNA: TGCAGCGCCGAAAGGGCAGGGTTCGGGGAGCTGTTTTTT
CDR3: CSAERAGFGELFF

J: TRBJ2-6
V: TRBV19
size: .
D: .
DNA: TGTGCCACTTTGCCGGGGAGCTCTGGGGCCAACGTCCTGACTTTC
CDR3: CATLPGSSGANVLTF

J: TRBJ2-7
V: TRBV13
size: .
D: .
DNA: TGTGCCAGCAGCCCTAGTTACGAGCAGTACTTC
CDR3: CASSPSYEQYF

J: TRBJ1-5
V: TRBV7-8
size: .
D: TRBD1
DNA: TGTGCCAGCAGCTTTAGAACAGGGGTACTCAATCAGCCCCAGCATTTT
CDR3: CASSFRTGVLNQPQHF

J: TRBJ2-7
V: TRBV4-1
size: .
D: .
DNA: TGCGCCAGCAGCCAATATGGTACTAGCTCCTACGAGCAGTACTTC
CDR3: CASSQYGTSSYEQYF

J: TRBJ1-1
V: TRBV4-2
size: .
D: .
DNA: TGTGCCAGCAGCCAAGATCCGTTGAACACTGAAGCTTTCTTT
CDR3: CASSQDPLNTEAFF

J: TRBJ2-1
V: TRBV19
size: .
D: .
DNA: TGTGCCAGTAGTCCAGCCGGCAATGAGCAGTTCTTC
CDR3: CASSPAGNEQFF

J: TRBJ1-1
V: TRBV5-4
size: .
D: TRBD1
DNA: TGTGCCAGCAGCTCGACAGGGAACGCTGAAGCTTTCTTT
CDR3: CASSSTGNAEAFF

J: TRBJ2-7
V: TRBV7-6
size: .
D: TRBD1
DNA: TGTGCCAGCAGCACGGGACAGGGGGGCCCCTACGAGCAGTACTTC
CDR3: CASSTGQGGPYEQYF

J: TRBJ2-3
V: TRBV28
size: .
D: TRBD2
DNA: TGTGCCAGCAGTCCAGGGACTAGCGGGGGGTCAGATACGCAGTATTTT
CDR3: CASSPGTSGGSDTQYF

J: TRBJ2-3
V: TRBV5-6
size: .
D: .
DNA: TGTGCCAGCAGCTTGGGGGGGACGTACTACACAGATACGCAGTATTTT
CDR3: CASSLGGTYYTDTQYF

J: TRBJ2-2
V: TRBV5-5
size: once
D: .
DNA: TGTGCCAGCAGCTTAGGGGCGGGGGAGCTGTTTTTT
CDR3: CASSLGAGELFF

J: TRBJ1-1
V: TRBV5-1
size: few
D: TRBD1
DNA: TGCGCCAGCAGCTTGCGGGACAGTTTCACTGAAGCTTTCTTT
CDR3: CASSLRDSFTEAFF

J: TRBJ2-2
V: TRBV27
size: .
D: .
DNA: TGTGCCAGCAGTTTGGACAGCCTAGGCACCGGGGAGCTGTTTTTT
CDR3: CASSLDSLGTGELFF

J: TRBJ2-7
V: TRBV11-2
size: .
D: .
DNA: TGTGCCAGCAGCCTAGCCCCGGAAGGAAGCTACGAGCAGTACTTC
CDR3: CASSLAPEGSYEQYF

J: TRBJ2-7
V: TRBV7-2
size: .
D: TRBD2
DNA: TGTGCCAGCAGCTTCCCGGGACTAGGGGTCGAGCAGTACTTC
CDR3: CASSFPGLGVEQYF

J: TRBJ2-1
V: TRBV6-5
size: .
D: .
DNA: TGTGCCAGCAGAGGCAATGAGCAGTTCTTC
CDR3: CASRGNEQFF

J: TRBJ2-1
V: TRBV5-1
size: .
D: TRBD1
DNA: TGCGCCAGCAGCACTACAGGGGTTACCAATGAGCAGTTCTTC
CDR3: CASSTTGVTNEQFF

J: TRBJ2-3
V: TRBV4-1
size: .
D: .
DNA: TGCGCCAGCAGCCAGGGGCCAGTTCGGGATACGCAGTATTTT
CDR3: CASSQGPVRDTQYF

J: TRBJ2-2
V: TRBV29-1
size: few
D: .
DNA: TGCAGCGCTTTACACACCGGGGAGCTGTTTTTT
CDR3: CSALHTGELFF

J: TRBJ2-7
V: TRBV4-1
size: .
D: .
DNA: TGCGCCAGCAGCCAAGCTGCACTGGGCTACTACGAGCAGTACTTC
CDR3: CASSQAALGYYEQYF

J: TRBJ2-7
V: TRBV7-9
size: .
D: .
DNA: TGTGCCAGCACAGGCGCCTCCTACGAGCAGTACTTC
CDR3: CASTGASYEQYF

J: TRBJ2-7
V: TRBV7-2
size: few
D: TRBD2
DNA: TGTGCCAGCAGCTTAGGACTAGCGGGGGGGCCGGGGTACTACGAGCAGTACTTC
CDR3: CASSLGLAGGPGYYEQYF

J: TRBJ2-1
V: TRBV19
size: .
D: .
DNA: TGTGCCAGTAGTAACAGACTCTACAATGAGCAGTTCTTC
CDR3: CASSNRLYNEQFF

J: TRBJ2-7
V: TRBV7-9
size: .
D: .
DNA: TGTGCCAGCAGCTTAGCGGGGGACGAGCAGTACTTC
CDR3: CASSLAGDEQYF